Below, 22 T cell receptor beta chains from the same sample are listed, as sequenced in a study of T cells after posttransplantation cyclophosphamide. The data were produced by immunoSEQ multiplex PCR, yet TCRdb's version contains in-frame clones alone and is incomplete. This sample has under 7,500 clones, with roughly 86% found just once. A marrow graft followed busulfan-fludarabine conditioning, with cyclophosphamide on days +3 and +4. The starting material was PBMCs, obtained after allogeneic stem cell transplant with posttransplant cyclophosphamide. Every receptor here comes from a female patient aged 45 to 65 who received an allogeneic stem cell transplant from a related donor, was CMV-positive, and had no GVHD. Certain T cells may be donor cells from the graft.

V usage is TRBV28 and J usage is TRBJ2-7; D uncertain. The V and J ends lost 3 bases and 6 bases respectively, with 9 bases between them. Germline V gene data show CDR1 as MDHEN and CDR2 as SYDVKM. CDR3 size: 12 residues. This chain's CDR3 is CASSLQASEQYF. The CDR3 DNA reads TGTGCCAGCAGTTTGCAAGCGAGCGAGCAGTACTTC.

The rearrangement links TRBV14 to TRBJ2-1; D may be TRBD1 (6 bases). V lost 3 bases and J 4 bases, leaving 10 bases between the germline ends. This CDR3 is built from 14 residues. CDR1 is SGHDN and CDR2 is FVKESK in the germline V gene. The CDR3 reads CASSQLTGYNEQFF. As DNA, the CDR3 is TGTGCCAGCAGCCAGCTGACAGGATACAATGAGCAGTTCTTC.

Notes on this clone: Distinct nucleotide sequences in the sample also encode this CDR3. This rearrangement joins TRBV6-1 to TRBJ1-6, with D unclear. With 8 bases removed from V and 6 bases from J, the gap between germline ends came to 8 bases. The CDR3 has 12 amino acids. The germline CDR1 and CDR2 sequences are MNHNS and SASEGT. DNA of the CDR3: TGTGCCAGCCGTCAGGTTAATTCACCCCTCCACTTT. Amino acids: CASRQVNSPLHF.

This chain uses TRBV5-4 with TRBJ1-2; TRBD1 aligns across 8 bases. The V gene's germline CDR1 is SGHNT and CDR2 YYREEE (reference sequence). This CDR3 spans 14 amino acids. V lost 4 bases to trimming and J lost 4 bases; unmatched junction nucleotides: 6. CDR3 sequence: CASSRIDRGYGYTF. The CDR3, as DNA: TGTGCCAGCAGCCGAATAGACAGGGGCTATGGCTACACCTTC.

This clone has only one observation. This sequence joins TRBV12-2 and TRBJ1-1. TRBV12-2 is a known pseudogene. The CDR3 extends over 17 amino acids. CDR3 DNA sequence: TGTGCAAGTCGCCCCGGAGTTCAGCAAGTTATGAACACTGAAGCTTTCTTT. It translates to CASRPGVQQVMNTEAFF.

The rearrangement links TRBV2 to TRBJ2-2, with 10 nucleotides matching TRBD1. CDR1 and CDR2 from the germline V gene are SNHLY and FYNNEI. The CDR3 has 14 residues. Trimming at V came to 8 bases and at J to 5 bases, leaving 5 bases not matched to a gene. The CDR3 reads CASFRTGGTGELFF. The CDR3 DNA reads TGTGCCAGCTTCCGGACAGGGGGAACCGGGGAGCTGTTTTTT.

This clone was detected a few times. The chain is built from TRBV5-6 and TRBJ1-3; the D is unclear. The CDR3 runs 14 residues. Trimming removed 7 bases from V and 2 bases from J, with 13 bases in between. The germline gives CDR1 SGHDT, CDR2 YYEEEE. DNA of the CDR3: TGTGCCAGCGCCCCACGGGGTCCTGGAAACACCATATATTTT. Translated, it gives CASAPRGPGNTIYF. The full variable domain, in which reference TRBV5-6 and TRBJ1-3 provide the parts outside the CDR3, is DAGVTQSPTHLIKTRGQQVTLRCSPKSGHDTVSWYQQALGQGPQFIFQYYEEEERQRGNFPDRFSGHQFPNYSSELNVNALLLGDSALYLCASAPRGPGNTIYFGEGSWLTVV.

The CDR3 DNA reads TGTGCCAGCAGACCCGGACAGGGAGGCAATCAGCCCCAGCATTTT. This encodes CASRPGQGGNQPQHF. The chain links TRBV6-5 to TRBJ1-5; 8 bases map to TRBD1. V gave up 6 bases and J gave up 2 bases; unmatched junction bases: 6. This CDR3 is 15 amino acids long. Germline CDR1 reads MNHEY; CDR2 reads SVGAGI.

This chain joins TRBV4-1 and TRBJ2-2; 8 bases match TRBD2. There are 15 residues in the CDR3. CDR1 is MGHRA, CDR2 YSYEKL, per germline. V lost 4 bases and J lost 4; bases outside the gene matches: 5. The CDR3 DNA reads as TGCGCCAGCAGCCCCCGGGGGGGTTTCACCGGGGAGCTGTTTTTT. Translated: CASSPRGGFTGELFF.

This CDR3 reads CASRANRVEKLFF. CDR3 nucleotides: TGTGCCAGCAGGGCTAACAGGGTTGAAAAACTGTTTTTT. The chain employs TRBV2 and TRBJ1-4; possible D gene TRBD1, 6 bases. This CDR3 spans 13 amino acids. V shed 6 bases and J shed 7 bases, with 12 bases lying between them. From germline, CDR1 is SNHLY and CDR2 FYNNEI.

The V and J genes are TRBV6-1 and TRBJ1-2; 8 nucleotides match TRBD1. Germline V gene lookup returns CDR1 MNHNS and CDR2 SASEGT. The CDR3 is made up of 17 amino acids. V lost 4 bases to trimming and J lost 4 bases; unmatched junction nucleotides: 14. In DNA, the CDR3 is TGTGCCAGCAGTGGTGGGGACAGGATAGCCGAGGCCTATGGCTACACCTTC. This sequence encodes CASSGGDRIAEAYGYTF.

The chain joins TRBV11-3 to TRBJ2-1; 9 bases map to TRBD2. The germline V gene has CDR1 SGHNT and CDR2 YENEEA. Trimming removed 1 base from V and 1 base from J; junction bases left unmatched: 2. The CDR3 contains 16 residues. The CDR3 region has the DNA TGTGCCAGCAGCTTAGCAGCGGGAGGTTCCTACAATGAGCAGTTCTTC. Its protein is CASSLAAGGSYNEQFF.

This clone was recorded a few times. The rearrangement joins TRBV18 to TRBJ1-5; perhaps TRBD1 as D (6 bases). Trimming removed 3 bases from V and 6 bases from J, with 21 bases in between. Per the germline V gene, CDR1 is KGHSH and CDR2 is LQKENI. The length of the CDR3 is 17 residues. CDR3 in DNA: TGTGCCAGCTCACCCGAAGGTACAGGGACGAACGGTCAGCCCCAGCATTTT. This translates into CASSPEGTGTNGQPQHF.

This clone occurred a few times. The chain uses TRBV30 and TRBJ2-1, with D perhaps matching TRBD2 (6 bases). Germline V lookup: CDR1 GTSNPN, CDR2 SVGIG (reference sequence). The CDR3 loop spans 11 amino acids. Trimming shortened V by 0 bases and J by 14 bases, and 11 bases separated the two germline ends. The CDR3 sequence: CAWSVRGYEFF. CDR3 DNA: TGTGCCTGGAGTGTACGGGGGTACGAGTTCTTC.

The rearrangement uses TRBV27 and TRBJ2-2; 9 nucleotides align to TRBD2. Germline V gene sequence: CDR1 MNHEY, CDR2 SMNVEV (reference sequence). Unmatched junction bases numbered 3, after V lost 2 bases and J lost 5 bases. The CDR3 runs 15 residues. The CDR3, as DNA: TGTGCCAGCAGTTTAGCGGGAGGGGGGACCGGGGAGCTGTTTTTT. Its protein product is CASSLAGGGTGELFF.

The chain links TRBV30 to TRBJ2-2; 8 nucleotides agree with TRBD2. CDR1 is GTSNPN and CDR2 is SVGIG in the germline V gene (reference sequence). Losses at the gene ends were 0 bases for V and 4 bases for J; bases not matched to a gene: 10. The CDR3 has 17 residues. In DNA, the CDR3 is TGTGCCTGGAGTGTCAGGATTAGCGGGATAGGCACCGGGGAGCTGTTTTTT. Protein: CAWSVRISGIGTGELFF. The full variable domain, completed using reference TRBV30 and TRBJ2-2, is SQTIHQWPATLVQPVGSPLSLECTVEGTSNPNLYWYRQAAGRGLQLLFYSVGIGQISSEVPQNLSASRPQDRQFILSSKKLLLSDSGFYLCAWSVRISGIGTGELFFGEGSRLTVL.

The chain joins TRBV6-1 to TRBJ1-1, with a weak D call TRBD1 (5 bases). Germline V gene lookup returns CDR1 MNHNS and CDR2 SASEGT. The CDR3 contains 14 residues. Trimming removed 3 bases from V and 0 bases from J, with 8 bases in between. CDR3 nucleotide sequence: TGTGCCAGCAGTGAGGAGGGGATGAACACTGAAGCTTTCTTT. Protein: CASSEEGMNTEAFF.

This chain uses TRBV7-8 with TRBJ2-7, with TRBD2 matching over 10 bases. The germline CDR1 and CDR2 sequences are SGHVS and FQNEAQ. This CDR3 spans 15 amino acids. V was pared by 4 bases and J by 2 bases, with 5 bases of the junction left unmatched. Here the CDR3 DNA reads TGTGCCAGCAGCTCTCTAGCGGGAGTCCCCTACGAGCAGTACTTC. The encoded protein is CASSSLAGVPYEQYF.

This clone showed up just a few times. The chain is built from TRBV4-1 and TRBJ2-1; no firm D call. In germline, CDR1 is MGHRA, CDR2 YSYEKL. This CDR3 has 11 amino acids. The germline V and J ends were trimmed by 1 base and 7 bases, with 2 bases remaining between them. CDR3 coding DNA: TGCGCCAGCAGCCAAGCTAATGAGCAGTTCTTC. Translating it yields CASSQANEQFF.

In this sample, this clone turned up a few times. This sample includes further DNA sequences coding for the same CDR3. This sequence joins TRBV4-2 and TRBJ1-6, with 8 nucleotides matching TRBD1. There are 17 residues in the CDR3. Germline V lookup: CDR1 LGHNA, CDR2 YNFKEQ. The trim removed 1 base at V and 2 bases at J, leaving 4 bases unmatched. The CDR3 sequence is CASSQANRGAYNSPLHF. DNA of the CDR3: TGTGCCAGCAGCCAAGCTAACAGGGGGGCCTATAATTCACCCCTCCACTTT.

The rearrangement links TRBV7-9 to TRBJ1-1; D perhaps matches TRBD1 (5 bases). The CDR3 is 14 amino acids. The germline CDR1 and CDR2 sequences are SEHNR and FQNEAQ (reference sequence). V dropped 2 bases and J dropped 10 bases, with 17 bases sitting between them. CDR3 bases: TGTGCCAGCAGCTTAACCCCCGATGGCGGGGGAGCTTTCTTT. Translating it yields CASSLTPDGGGAFF.

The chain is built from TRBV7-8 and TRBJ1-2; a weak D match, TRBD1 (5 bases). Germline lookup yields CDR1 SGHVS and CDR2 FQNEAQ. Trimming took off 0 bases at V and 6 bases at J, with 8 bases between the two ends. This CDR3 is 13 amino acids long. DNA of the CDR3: TGTGCCAGCAGCTTAGCCGTGGGGCATGGCTACACCTTC. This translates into CASSLAVGHGYTF.